This entry features one T cell receptor (beta chain) sequence. Which antigen it targets is not known. The input lacks base qualities; no much larger clone sits a single base away. TCRbeta CDR3 regions were amplified from genomic DNA by means of the immunoSEQ Assay, a bias-controlled multiplex PCR. As for the original processing: Nucleated cell counts per sample were estimated from amplification of reference gene primers within the assay. To quantify the absolute abundance of each unique TCRbeta CDR3 rearrangement, sequence reads were collapsed and filtered. For each sample, productive Simpson clonality was calculated as the square root of Simpson's diversity index across productive rearrangements. TCRdb retrieved this table from immuneACCESS and kept in-frame rearrangements only. Not all clones are present; in checked studies, unresolved V genes account for under half, and no reason is known for the remainder. Clone size and the V and J calls come from that table; the DNA yielded D and trimming. Recorded for this sample are about 190,000 clones; around four fifths of them occurred a single time. The ten largest clones take up about 18% of the sample.

The germline V gene provides CDR1 SGHRS and CDR2 YFSETQ. Counted from cysteine to phenylalanine, this CDR3 has 13 amino acids. Left in the record is the CDR3 DNA by itself, 39 bases read in frame from the first base. V is cut by 0 bases and J by 4 bases, and the space between the germline ends is 5 bases. These data originate in a study of blood T cell repertoires in COVID-19 (dated by TCRdb to 2018 to 2021). Looking at the study overall: Samples from collaborators originated in the United States, Italy and Spain and spanned both the acute and convalescent phases of COVID-19. The material from the prospective study consisted of cDNA or gDNA derived from T cells, B-cell-depleted T cells, or PBMCs. The dataset comprised deeply sampled blood TCRbeta repertoires from subjects exposed to, actively infected with, or recovered from COVID-19. The repertoires were released in a freely available public database intended as a resource for research on the immune response to SARS-CoV-2. Samples were obtained from the ongoing ImmuneRACE study (first 160 participants) and from about 1,300 subjects provided by 6 global collaborators. Nearly every sample came with metadata listing a de-identified subject ID, COVID-19 status, age in years and sex. HLA class I and class II types, where available, came from metadata supplied by the sample provider rather than from assay-based typing.

Participants in the prospective study were enrolled through a virtual design, were aged 18 to 89 years, and lived in approximately 25 United States geographic areas. To assign participants to cohorts, the prospective study relied on clinical history that participants themselves reported in a screening survey and a study questionnaire. Recovered participants in ImmuneRACE Cohort 3 were defined as having two consecutive negative NP/OP PCR tests, clearance from a healthcare professional, or resolution of symptoms. In the prospective study, mobile phlebotomists collected whole blood, serum and a nasopharyngeal or oropharyngeal swab from each participant. Over a roughly two-month period, participants in the prospective study had the option of providing additional blood draws and questionnaires. Before DNA extraction, blood samples from the prospective study were shipped at room temperature or frozen.

The full study reports these points: The amount of clinical and demographic metadata varied by source and participant and was provided uncurated.

This receptor was obtained from a woman between 50 and 59 years old who had recovered from COVID-19. The chain joins TRBV5-1 to TRBJ1-5, with the D gene call left open. Input material: PBMCs or T cells enriched from blood (not recorded which). At the DNA level, the sequence is TGCGCCAGCAGCTTGGATAGAAATCAGCCCCAGCATTTT. Its protein reads: CASSLDRNQPQHF.